Given below is one TCR beta chain in context. Its antigen is not yet known. Qualities for individual bases were not recorded, and no much larger clone is one base off. Participants in the prospective study were enrolled through a virtual design, were aged about 18 to 89 years, and lived in fewer than 30 United States geographic areas. In the prospective study, cohorts were assigned on the basis of participant-reported clinical history obtained from a screening survey and a study questionnaire. Each participant in the prospective study had whole blood, serum and a nasopharyngeal or oropharyngeal swab collected by mobile phlebotomists. Additional blood draws and questionnaires over an approximately 2-month period could optionally be provided by prospective study participants. Blood samples from the prospective study were shipped frozen or at room temperature prior to DNA extraction. Trimming costs V 0 bases and J 7 bases, and their ends lie 12 bases apart. CDR1 ENHRY and CDR2 SYGVKD were looked up in the germline V gene. The CDR3 goes from the cysteine to the phenylalanine over 14 residues. Of the read, only the CDR3 DNA is kept; its 42 bases are in frame from base 1.

TCRbeta CDR3 regions were amplified from genomic DNA by means of the immunoSEQ Assay, a bias-controlled multiplex PCR. The paper's data handling went like this. The number of nucleated cells in each sample was estimated from the amplification of reference gene primers within the assay. To quantify the absolute abundance of each unique TCRbeta CDR3 rearrangement, sequence reads were collapsed and filtered. For each sample, productive Simpson clonality was calculated as the square root of Simpson's diversity index over productive rearrangements. In TCRdb, the immuneACCESS table is reduced to in-frame sequences with V and J assigned. These tables do not hold every clone; where another copy was compared, an unresolved V gene accounts for under half, and the others remain unexplained. V and J calls and clone size follow that table, whereas D and trimming were derived from the DNA. Counted in this sample were 400,000 to 550,000 clones; around 90% of them appeared once. The ten largest clones add up to roughly 1.8% of the sample.

The sample originates from a study of blood T cell repertoires in COVID-19 (dated by TCRdb to between 2020 and 2021). As for the study more broadly: The collaborator samples originated in the United States, Italy and Spain and spanned the acute and convalescent phases of COVID-19. The prospective study material was composed of cDNA or gDNA derived from T cells, B-cell-depleted T cells, or PBMCs. The dataset comprised deeply sampled blood TCRbeta repertoires from subjects exposed to, actively infected with, or recovered from COVID-19. The repertoires were released in a freely available public database intended as a resource for research on the immune response to SARS-CoV-2. Samples came from the ongoing ImmuneRACE study (first 160 participants) plus 1,254 subjects from 6 global collaborators. A de-identified subject ID, COVID-19 status, age in years and sex were almost always included in the sample metadata. Where HLA class I and class II types were available, the types were taken from metadata supplied by the sample provider, not from assay-based typing. Beyond this particular receptor, the publication reports: The quantity of clinical and demographic metadata differed by source and by participant and was supplied without curation.

The chain employs TRBV10-3 and TRBJ1-2, with the D gene uncertain. Specimen: PBMCs or T cells enriched from blood (not recorded which). This receptor was taken from a woman aged 18-30 years with acute COVID-19. In nucleotides, the sequence is TGTGCCATCAGTGAGTCGTCGGCGGATACTGGCTACACCTTC. It translates to CAISESSADTGYTF.